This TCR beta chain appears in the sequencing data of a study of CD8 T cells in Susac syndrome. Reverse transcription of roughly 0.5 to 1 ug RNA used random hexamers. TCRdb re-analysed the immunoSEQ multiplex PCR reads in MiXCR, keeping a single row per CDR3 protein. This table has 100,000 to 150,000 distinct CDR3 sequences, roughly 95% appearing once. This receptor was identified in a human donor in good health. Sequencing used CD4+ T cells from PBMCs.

The CDR3 sequence is CASSFTGRGTEAFF. CDR3 sequence (DNA): TGTGCCAGCAGTTTTACGGGGCGCGGAACTGAAGCTTTCTTT. The genes are TRBV12-3 or TRBV12-4 and TRBJ1-1; tentative D call: TRBD1 (5 bases). The CDR3 covers 14 residues. Trimming left V 3 bases short and J 5 bases short, with 13 bases between.